This entry describes one TCR beta chain. Trimming shortened V by 5 bases and J by 5 bases, and 10 bases separated the two germline ends. The V gene's germline CDR1 is SGHVS and CDR2 FNYEAQ. This CDR3 region has 13 residues. This record belongs to a study of shared T cell receptors in the human thymus. Clones were read by immunoSEQ multiplex PCR, and TCRdb kept only the in-frame ones, dropping some. Of roughly 710,000 clones in the sample, 70% to 90% were seen once. In addition, the sample was reused for a study of human thymus T cells. That work states: The people who donated were healthy Finnish babies having corrective surgery for congenital heart defects. Thymus was obtained from resections taken during corrective heart surgery. Thymic and blood repertoires appeared to display a bias in their usage of V and J genes. Related studies noted strongly shared thymic repertoires across unrelated people.

This sequence originates from a girl under three years old with a congenital heart defect. This rearrangement joins TRBV7-6 to TRBJ2-1; TRBD2 is a possible D gene (5 bases). The sample taken for sequencing was thymocytes. The CDR3 nucleotides read TGTGCCAGCAGCCCAAGACTAAACAATGAGCAGTTCTTC. Translation gives CASSPRLNNEQFF.